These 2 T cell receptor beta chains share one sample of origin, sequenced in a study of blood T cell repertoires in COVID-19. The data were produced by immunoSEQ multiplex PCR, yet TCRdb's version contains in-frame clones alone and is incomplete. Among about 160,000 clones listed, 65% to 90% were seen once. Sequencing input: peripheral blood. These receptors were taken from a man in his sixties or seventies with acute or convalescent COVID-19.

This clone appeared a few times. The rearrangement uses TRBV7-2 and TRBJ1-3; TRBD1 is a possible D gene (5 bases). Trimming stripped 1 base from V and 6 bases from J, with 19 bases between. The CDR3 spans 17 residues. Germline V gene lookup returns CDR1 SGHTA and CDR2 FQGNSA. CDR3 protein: CASSLGGGGTPINTIYF. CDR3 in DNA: TGTGCCAGCAGCTTAGGTGGGGGAGGGACCCCCATAAACACCATATATTTT.

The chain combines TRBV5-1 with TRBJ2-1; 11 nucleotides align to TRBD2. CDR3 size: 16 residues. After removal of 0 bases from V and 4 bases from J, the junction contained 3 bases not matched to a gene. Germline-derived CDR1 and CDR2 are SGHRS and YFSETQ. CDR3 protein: CASSLAGTSGYNEQFF. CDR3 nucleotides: TGCGCCAGCAGCTTGGCCGGGACTAGCGGTTACAATGAGCAGTTCTTC.